Presented here are 26 T cell receptor beta chains from one specimen sequenced in a study of T cells and Merkel cell carcinoma outcomes. Sequencing was performed with immunoSEQ multiplex PCR; in TCRdb, only in-frame clones are kept and a portion is missing. Among 15,000 or so clones listed, over 70% were seen once. The sample comprised tumor tissue from Merkel cell carcinoma. These receptors all stem from a human donor with Merkel cell carcinoma.

The CDR3 DNA follows: TGTGCCAGCAGCTTGATGGAGGGGTCGAGGTATGGCTACACCTTC. Amino acids: CASSLMEGSRYGYTF. The chain links TRBV5-4 to TRBJ1-2, with D tentatively TRBD1 (5 bases). This CDR3 is 15 amino acids long. The germline gives CDR1 SGHNT, CDR2 YYREEE (reference sequence). Trimming pared 1 base from V and 5 bases from J, leaving 15 bases between.

This clone was recorded once. The chain joins TRBV7-2 to TRBJ2-5, with D perhaps TRBD1 or TRBD2 (5 bases each). From germline, CDR1 is SGHTA and CDR2 FQGNSA. The CDR3 consists of 15 residues. Trimming took off 5 bases at V and 8 bases at J, with 21 bases between the two ends. CDR3 in amino acids: CASSLDSIEGRTQYF. In nucleotides, the CDR3 is TGTGCCAGCAGCCTCGACAGCATTGAGGGGAGAACCCAGTACTTC. Looking up the rest from reference TRBV7-2 and TRBJ2-5 gives the full variable domain: GAGVSQSPSNKVTEKGKDVELRCDPISGHTALYWYRQSLGQGLEFLIYFQGNSAPDKSGLPSDRFSAERTGGSVSTLTIQRTQQEDSAVYLCASSLDSIEGRTQYFGPGTRLLVL.

The gene calls are TRBV5-6 and TRBJ1-2; 9 bases are shared with TRBD1. There are 11 residues in the CDR3. CDR1 SGHDT and CDR2 YYEEEE come from the germline V gene. Unmatched junction bases numbered 2, after V lost 7 bases and J lost 7 bases. CDR3 loop: CASGTGFGYTF. The CDR3 nucleotides are TGTGCCAGCGGGACAGGGTTTGGCTACACCTTC.

This chain uses TRBV10-3 with TRBJ2-7; 9 positions match TRBD2. CDR1 and CDR2 (germline): ENHRY, SYGVKD. J was trimmed by 2 bases and V by 3 bases; bases with no gene match: 8. This CDR3 is 16 amino acids long. CDR3 protein: CAISDRNSGRTYEQYF. The DNA for the CDR3 is TGTGCCATCAGTGATCGGAATAGCGGGAGAACCTACGAGCAGTACTTC.

This CDR3 is CASSYDRYNQPQHF. The CDR3 DNA is TGTGCCAGCAGTTATGATAGGTACAATCAGCCCCAGCATTTT. The rearrangement links TRBV6-5 to TRBJ1-5; unclear D gene. There are 14 residues in the CDR3. From germline, CDR1 is MNHEY and CDR2 SVGAGI. Trimming removed 3 bases at V and 3 bases at J, with 9 bases between.

CDR3 nucleotides: TGCGCCAGCAGCAGGGATGACTATGGCTACACCTTC. Translation: CASSRDDYGYTF. The J gene is TRBJ1-2, the V gene TRBV5-1; D is undetermined. Trimming pared 4 bases from V and 3 bases from J, leaving 7 bases between. Germline assignment: CDR1 SGHRS and CDR2 YFSETQ. This CDR3 has 12 residues.

The chain couples TRBV28 to TRBJ1-4; 9 positions match TRBD1. The germline gives CDR1 MDHEN, CDR2 SYDVKM. The CDR3 length is 13 residues. CDR3 sequence reads: CTGGTGSDEKLFF. As DNA, the CDR3 is TGTACCGGGGGGACAGGGAGTGATGAAAAACTGTTTTTT.

The chain has TRBV28 and TRBJ2-4; no reliable D call. The length of the CDR3 is 13 residues. Deletions cut 7 bases from V and 5 bases from J, with 12 bases between. CDR1 and CDR2 (germline): MDHEN, SYDVKM. CDR3 loop: CASTPAVENIQYF. The CDR3 DNA is TGTGCCAGCACCCCGGCAGTCGAAAACATTCAGTACTTC.

A word on this clone: The germline gene is not matched at one end of the junction; a read error may be the cause. The chain has TRBV7-7 and TRBJ2-5; 9 positions agree with TRBD2. The V gene's germline CDR1 is SSHAT and CDR2 FNYEAQ (reference sequence). The CDR3 spans 15 residues. Here the CDR3 reads CASSSGLAQQETQYF. CDR3 nucleotides: TGTGCTAGCAGCTCGGGACTAGCTCAGCAAGAGACCCAGTACTTC.

This chain uses TRBV12-5 with TRBJ1-5; 7 positions match TRBD1. This CDR3 has 14 amino acids. The germline CDR1 and CDR2 sequences are LGHNT and FRNRAP. J was trimmed by 3 bases and V by 5 bases; bases with no gene match: 4. The CDR3 reads CASGTGQVNQPQHF. The DNA for the CDR3 is TGTGCTAGTGGTACTGGACAGGTCAATCAGCCCCAGCATTTT.

V and J are TRBV18 and TRBJ1-1; unclear D gene. V gave up 3 bases and J gave up 3 bases, with 8 bases separating them. Germline loops: CDR1 KGHSH, CDR2 LQKENI. The CDR3 runs 13 residues. The CDR3 DNA reads TGTGCCAGCTCACCGATCAAGGACACTGAAGCTTTCTTT. As protein: CASSPIKDTEAFF. The complete variable domain, with remaining parts taken from reference TRBV18 and TRBJ1-1, reads NAGVMQNPRHLVRRRGQEARLRCSPMKGHSHVYWYRQLPEEGLKFMVYLQKENIIDESGMPKERFSAEFPKEGPSILRIQQVVRGDSAAYFCASSPIKDTEAFFGQGTRLTVV.

The chain links TRBV2 to TRBJ2-1, with D hard to call. In germline, CDR1 is SNHLY, CDR2 FYNNEI. V was cut by 6 bases and J by 3 bases, with 6 bases left in between. This CDR3 region has 12 residues. The CDR3 loop reads CASRPLYNEQFF. The CDR3 coding sequence is TGTGCCAGCAGACCCCTCTACAATGAGCAGTTCTTC.

This clone has a handful of counts. The rearrangement links TRBV7-2 to TRBJ2-1; D is perhaps TRBD2 (6 bases). Per the germline V gene, CDR1 is SGHTA and CDR2 is FQGNSA. This CDR3 is 16 amino acids long. V dropped 5 bases and J dropped 5 bases, with 19 bases sitting between them. DNA of the CDR3: TGTGCCAGCAGCCAAAGACCCGGGACTGGGAACAATGAGCAGTTCTTC. The encoded protein is CASSQRPGTGNNEQFF.

V usage is TRBV29-1 and J usage is TRBJ1-1; D gene ambiguous. The CDR3 consists of 13 residues. Germline values: CDR1 SQVTM, CDR2 ANQGSEA. The germline V and J ends were trimmed by 6 bases and 0 bases, with 11 bases remaining between them. CDR3 residues: CSVEDGLNTEAFF. CDR3 coding DNA: TGCAGCGTCGAGGACGGGTTGAACACTGAAGCTTTCTTT.

The rearrangement joins TRBV15 to TRBJ2-3; a possible D gene is TRBD2 (6 bases). The CDR3 is 15 amino acids. Germline CDR1 reads LNHNV; CDR2 reads YYDKDF (reference sequence). V was trimmed by 4 bases and J by 1 base, leaving 12 bases between them. This chain's CDR3 is CATSTGGFGTDTQYF. The CDR3 DNA reads TGTGCCACCAGCACCGGGGGATTCGGCACAGATACGCAGTATTTT.

The chain carries TRBV11-2 and TRBJ1-1, with 7 bases fitting TRBD1. V was pared by 3 bases and J by 6 bases, with 7 bases of the junction left unmatched. CDR1 SGHAT and CDR2 FQNNGV come from the germline V gene. The CDR3 is 14 residues long. CDR3 region: CASSLVQGRAEAFF. In nucleotides, the CDR3 is TGTGCCAGCAGCTTGGTACAGGGGAGGGCTGAAGCTTTCTTT.

Remarks on this clone: The junction differs from germline at one of its ends, possibly a read error. V and J are TRBV25-1 and TRBJ2-7; D perhaps matches TRBD1 (6 bases). Germline V lookup: CDR1 MGHDK, CDR2 SYGVNS. This CDR3 region has 12 residues. Here the CDR3 reads CTSSGTGIEQYF. The CDR3 DNA reads TGTACCAGCAGTGGAACAGGGATTGAGCAGTACTTC.

On this clone: The junction differs from germline at one of its ends, possibly a read error. The chain joins TRBV7-3 to TRBJ2-1; 11 bases align to TRBD2. Germline CDR1 reads SGHTA; CDR2 reads FQGTGA. The CDR3 is 18 residues long. The chain's CDR3 is CASSFGASGGSSYNKQFF. DNA of the CDR3: TGTGCCAGCAGCTTTGGGGCTAGCGGGGGGAGCTCCTACAATAAGCAGTTCTTC.

A remark on this clone: The conserved phenylalanine or tryptophan normally closing the CDR3 is absent here, so this likely arose from a read error. The DNA is left out, because the CDR3 cannot be placed on it with certainty; the CDR3 is given as TCRdb lists it. V usage is TRBV7-9 and J usage is TRBJ1-3. The CDR3 length is 12 residues, termini included. Germline V gene sequence: CDR1 SEHNR, CDR2 FQNEAQ (reference sequence). CDR3 sequence: CASTLGSGGQYV.

The chain carries TRBV14 and TRBJ1-2; D possibly corresponds to TRBD1 (5 bases). Deletions cut 3 bases from V and 6 bases from J, with 14 bases between. Germline CDR1 is SGHDN and CDR2 is FVKESK. The length of the CDR3 is 14 residues. CDR3 nucleotides: TGTGCCAGCAGCCAGCAGGGAAGAGGAAATGGCTACACCTTC. It specifies CASSQQGRGNGYTF. The complete variable domain, with remaining parts taken from reference TRBV14 and TRBJ1-2, reads EAGVTQFPSHSVIEKGQTVTLRCDPISGHDNLYWYRRVMGKEIKFLLHFVKESKQDESGMPNNRFLAERTGGTYSTLKVQPAELEDSGVYFCASSQQGRGNGYTFGSGTRLTVV.

The chain employs TRBV9 and TRBJ1-1; a weak D match, TRBD1 (5 bases). The CDR3 is 15 residues long. CDR1 is SGDLS and CDR2 is YYNGEE in the germline V gene. The V gene lost 4 bases and the J gene lost 5 bases, with 18 bases spanning the gap. DNA for the CDR3: TGTGCCAGCAGCCCTCGGCAGGGAGCGGTGACTGAAGCTTTCTTT. Its translation is CASSPRQGAVTEAFF.

This rearrangement joins TRBV12-5 to TRBJ2-5, with TRBD2 as a possible D gene (6 bases). The length of the CDR3 is 13 residues. CDR1 is LGHNT, CDR2 FRNRAP, per germline. V was pared by 7 bases and J by 3 bases, with 12 bases between. The CDR3 protein is CASAWGGEETQYF. The CDR3, as DNA: TGTGCTAGTGCCTGGGGCGGGGAAGAGACCCAGTACTTC.

The rearrangement joins TRBV20-1 to TRBJ1-2, with TRBD1 matching over 9 bases. V lost 5 bases, J lost 8 bases, and 3 bases stayed unmatched. The CDR3 totals 11 residues. The germline gives CDR1 DFQATT, CDR2 SNEGSKA (reference sequence). CDR3 sequence: CSAGTGGGYTF. CDR3 bases: TGCAGTGCTGGCACAGGGGGCGGCTACACCTTC.

The chain's CDR3 is CASSLAEYQETQYF. CDR3 DNA: TGCGCCAGCAGCTTGGCCGAGTACCAAGAGACCCAGTACTTC. This chain uses TRBV5-1 with TRBJ2-5; D is unclear. Germline loops: CDR1 SGHRS, CDR2 YFSETQ. The CDR3 runs to 14 residues. V was clipped by 0 bases and J by 0 bases, with 6 bases between them.

The chain couples TRBV5-1 to TRBJ1-3; D is perhaps TRBD1 (6 bases). Trimming took 4 bases from V and 0 from J, leaving 11 bases between them. In germline, CDR1 is SGHRS, CDR2 YFSETQ. The CDR3 sequence is 15 residues long. The CDR3: CASSRDTYSGNTIYF. The CDR3 bases are TGCGCCAGCAGCCGGGACACCTACTCTGGAAACACCATATATTTT.

The chain combines TRBV5-6 with TRBJ1-2, with D hard to call. This CDR3 is 13 amino acids long. Deletions cut 5 bases from V and 8 bases from J, with 16 bases between. Germline V CDR1 and CDR2: SGHDT, YYEEEE. DNA of the CDR3: TGTGCCAGCAGGTTACCAGGAGGGTGGGGCTACACCTTC. Translation: CASRLPGGWGYTF.